The 32 T cell receptor beta chains in this list originate from one sample, sequenced in a study of T cells in Graves' hyperthyroidism and ophthalmopathy. The TCR beta CDR3 regions underwent amplification using RNA transcripts as the source. First-round RT-PCR targeting the TCR CDR3 was performed with the HTBI primer set. Via MiXCR, TCRdb re-called the multiplex PCR reads, giving one row per CDR3 protein. This table holds hundreds of thousands of distinct CDR3 sequences, 18% found once. The sample taken for sequencing was blood. These receptor sequences come from a woman between 50 and 59 years old with Graves' hyperthyroidism that later progressed to Graves' ophthalmopathy.

This clonotype was counted only a few times. CDR3 sequence (DNA): TGTGCCAGCAGTGATCATGGACAGAGCACAGATACGCAGTATTTT. As protein: CASSDHGQSTDTQYF. This sequence joins TRBV2 and TRBJ2-3, with D maybe TRBD1 (6 bases). CDR1 is SNHLY and CDR2 is FYNNEI in the germline V gene. V was trimmed by 3 bases and J by 0 bases, leaving 10 bases between them. This CDR3 has 15 residues.

This clonotype was recorded many times. The V gene is TRBV11-2, the J gene TRBJ1-2; 7 positions match TRBD1. CDR3 length equals 15 residues. Germline lookup yields CDR1 SGHAT and CDR2 FQNNGV. The trim removed 1 base at V and 0 bases at J, leaving 2 bases unmatched. CDR3 nucleotide sequence: TGTGCCAGCAGCTTAGCAGGGGGAGCTAACTATGGCTACACCTTC. Amino acid sequence: CASSLAGGANYGYTF.

The table lists this clonotype with a few counts. This chain uses TRBV7-9 with TRBJ1-2; D is perhaps TRBD1 (6 bases). Trimming removed 7 bases at V and 3 bases at J, with 15 bases between. The CDR3 runs 14 residues. From germline, CDR1 is SEHNR and CDR2 FQNEAQ (reference sequence). The CDR3 loop is CASKPGASDYGYTF. DNA of the CDR3: TGTGCCAGCAAACCAGGGGCGAGTGACTATGGCTACACCTTC. Full variable domain (outside the CDR3, taken from reference TRBV7-9 and TRBJ1-2): DTGVSQNPRHKITKRGQNVTFRCDPISEHNRLYWYRQTLGQGPEFLTYFQNEAQLEKSRLLSDRFSAERPKGSFSTLEIQRTEQGDSAMYLCASKPGASDYGYTFGSGTRLTVV.

This clonotype was seen repeatedly, ten times or more. The chain employs TRBV3-1 and TRBJ2-1, with TRBD2 as a possible D gene (6 bases). Looked up from germline, CDR1 is LGHDT and CDR2 is YNNKEL (reference sequence). V lost 0 bases, J lost 12 bases, and 12 bases lay in between. This CDR3 has 13 residues. The CDR3 DNA sequence: TGTGCCAGCAGCCAAGATATCACTAGCATGCAGTTCTTC. Translation: CASSQDITSMQFF.

This clonotype has ten or more counts. The rearrangement uses TRBV12-3 or TRBV12-4 and TRBJ2-5; 8 nucleotides align to TRBD1. This CDR3 region has 12 residues. V dropped 6 bases and J dropped 5; count of bases not matched to a gene: 2. CDR3 DNA: TGTGCCAGCAGGTCAGGGGGCGAGACCCAGTACTTC. Amino acids: CASRSGGETQYF.

The CDR3 here is CASSLSFRGQGPYGYTF. In nucleotides, the CDR3 is TGTGCCAGCAGTTTATCATTTAGGGGACAGGGTCCCTATGGCTACACCTTC. V and J are TRBV28 and TRBJ1-2; 9 bases line up with TRBD1. CDR1 is MDHEN, CDR2 SYDVKM, per germline. After removal of 1 base from V and 4 bases from J, the junction contained 10 bases not matched to a gene. The CDR3 has 17 amino acids.

There are many counts of this clonotype. This sequence joins TRBV11-3 and TRBJ2-1; possibly TRBD2 for D (5 bases). The CDR3 totals 13 residues. V shed 6 bases and J shed 7 bases, with 13 bases lying between them. In germline, CDR1 is SGHNT, CDR2 YENEEA. The CDR3 loop reads CASRRDKGNEQFF. The CDR3 DNA sequence: TGTGCCAGCAGGAGGGATAAAGGGAATGAGCAGTTCTTC.

This clonotype has ten or more counts. This sequence joins TRBV6-1 and TRBJ2-3; 9 bases fit TRBD2. The CDR3 spans 16 residues. The trim removed 5 bases at V and 1 base at J, leaving 7 bases unmatched. The V gene's germline CDR1 is MNHNS and CDR2 SASEGT. The CDR3 is CASSSAGGLGTDTQYF. DNA of the CDR3: TGTGCCAGCAGTAGCGCGGGGGGGCTTGGCACAGATACGCAGTATTTT.

This clonotype has only a few counts. The chain joins TRBV20-1 to TRBJ2-2, with D possibly being TRBD2 (7 bases). The ends were cut back, 0 bases at V and 4 bases at J, with 15 bases in the middle. Looked up from germline, CDR1 is DFQATT and CDR2 is SNEGSKA (reference sequence). CDR3 length equals 16 residues. CDR3 in amino acids: CSARDVAGAGTGELFF. The CDR3 DNA is TGCAGTGCTAGAGATGTGGCGGGGGCGGGCACCGGGGAGCTGTTTTTT.

This clonotype was observed a handful of times. This chain uses TRBV20-1 with TRBJ1-2; 7 nucleotides line up with TRBD1. CDR1 is DFQATT and CDR2 is SNEGSKA in the germline V gene (reference sequence). CDR3 length equals 15 residues. The V gene end was trimmed by 2 bases and the J gene end by 4 bases; junction bases not matched to a gene: 10. The CDR3 sequence: CSARPGQARGYGYTF. The CDR3 region has the DNA TGCAGTGCTAGACCCGGACAGGCCAGGGGCTATGGCTACACCTTC.

This clonotype was counted only a few times. The chain links TRBV10-3 to TRBJ2-5; 11 nucleotides align to TRBD2. This CDR3 comprises 16 residues. The germline CDR1 and CDR2 sequences are ENHRY and SYGVKD. Trimming removed 2 bases from V and 4 bases from J; junction bases left unmatched: 6. The CDR3 sequence: CAISEVSGGARETQYF. The CDR3 DNA follows: TGTGCCATCAGTGAGGTTAGCGGGGGGGCTAGAGAGACCCAGTACTTC.

This clonotype came up many times. The chain recombines TRBV20-1 with TRBJ1-1, with a tentative D call TRBD1 (5 bases). The CDR3 is 15 amino acids. In germline, CDR1 is DFQATT, CDR2 SNEGSKA (reference sequence). Trimming cost V 5 bases and J 3 bases, with 19 bases left between them. CDR3 loop: CSAATGQGTDTEAFF. The DNA for the CDR3 is TGCAGTGCTGCCACCGGGCAGGGAACGGACACTGAAGCTTTCTTT.

This clonotype was seen only once. The J gene is TRBJ2-5, the V gene TRBV7-2, with 7 bases identical to TRBD1. With V trimmed by 5 bases and J by 5 bases, 17 bases remained unmatched. The germline CDR1 and CDR2 sequences are SGHTA and FQGNSA. This CDR3 is built from 17 residues. The CDR3 region is CASSTQVGGAGLETQYF. For the CDR3, the DNA is TGTGCCAGCAGCACACAAGTAGGGGGCGCCGGATTGGAGACCCAGTACTTC.

This clonotype was seen repeatedly, ten times or more. The chain recombines TRBV20-1 with TRBJ2-3; D assignment may be TRBD1 or TRBD2 (5 bases each). Trimming took off 3 bases at V and 4 bases at J, with 14 bases between the two ends. This CDR3 comprises 14 residues. The germline gives CDR1 DFQATT, CDR2 SNEGSKA (reference sequence). CDR3 protein: CSASLGDPADTQYF. CDR3 DNA: TGCAGTGCTAGTTTGGGGGACCCAGCAGATACGCAGTATTTT.

This CDR3 is CASSPLGGVGGTQYF. CDR3 nucleotide sequence: TGTGCCAGCAGTCCCTTGGGGGGGGTAGGGGGGACCCAGTACTTC. This chain connects TRBV6-1 to TRBJ2-5; a possible D gene is TRBD2 (7 bases). V was shortened by 5 bases and J by 7 bases, with 20 bases between the two germline ends. This CDR3 has 15 residues. Germline V lookup: CDR1 MNHNS, CDR2 SASEGT.

This clonotype came up many times. The gene calls are TRBV12-3 or TRBV12-4 and TRBJ1-2; D might be TRBD1 (5 bases). V was pared by 4 bases and J by 4 bases, with 16 bases between. This CDR3 region has 15 residues. CDR3 coding DNA: TGTGCCAGCAGTTCGGCCGGGACGGATTCCTATGGCTACACCTTC. It translates to CASSSAGTDSYGYTF.

This clonotype was found once. At one of its ends the junction is not consistent with the germline gene, which may arise from a read error. The V gene is TRBV5-1, the J gene TRBJ2-2; 11 nucleotides agree with TRBD2. The CDR3 runs 17 residues. CDR1 is SGHRS and CDR2 is YFSETQ in the germline V gene. CDR3 nucleotide sequence: TGCGCCAGCAGCTTGACGGTCCTAGCGGGGGGCACCGGGGAGCCGTTTTTT. It codes for CASSLTVLAGGTGEPFF.

This clonotype was detected many times. J is TRBJ1-3 and V is TRBV12-3 or TRBV12-4, with D possibly being TRBD1 (6 bases). V dropped 4 bases and J dropped 4 bases, with 14 bases sitting between them. CDR3 size: 15 residues. The CDR3 is CASSSTGRSGNTIYF. CDR3 sequence (DNA): TGTGCCAGCAGTTCTACAGGGAGATCGGGAAACACCATATATTTT.

Many counts were recorded for this clonotype. CDR3 nucleotide sequence: TGTGCCACCAGCAGAGATAAGGGGGCTGGAAACACCATATATTTT. It codes for CATSRDKGAGNTIYF. This rearrangement joins TRBV15 to TRBJ1-3; the D gene is possibly TRBD1 (6 bases). Germline CDR1 is LNHNV and CDR2 is YYDKDF (reference sequence). V lost 0 bases, J lost 2 bases, and 8 bases lay in between. The CDR3 totals 15 residues.

This clonotype showed up many times. This chain uses TRBV2 with TRBJ1-1; D unclear. This CDR3 contains 10 residues. Germline assignment: CDR1 SNHLY and CDR2 FYNNEI. Deletions cut 5 bases from V and 6 bases from J, with 4 bases between. In DNA form, the CDR3 reads TGTGCCAGCAGTATCGCTGAAGCTTTCTTT. It translates to CASSIAEAFF.

The table lists this clonotype with a few counts. CDR3 sequence reads: CASSQVGKLFF. In nucleotides, the CDR3 is TGCGCCAGCAGCCAAGTGGGAAAACTGTTTTTT. The chain recombines TRBV4-1 with TRBJ1-4, with D unclear. Germline V CDR1 and CDR2: MGHRA, YSYEKL. Trimming removed 1 base at V and 10 bases at J, with 4 bases between. This CDR3 comprises 11 residues.

This chain connects TRBV29-1 to TRBJ2-2; D ambiguous. Looked up from germline, CDR1 is SQVTM and CDR2 is ANQGSEA. The CDR3 is 13 amino acids. Trimming removed 6 bases at V and 6 bases at J, with 14 bases between. CDR3 amino acids: CSVAVGLPGELFF. The CDR3 bases are TGCAGCGTCGCTGTGGGTTTACCCGGGGAGCTGTTTTTT.

There are many counts of this clonotype. The chain carries TRBV20-1 and TRBJ2-3; 7 bases align to TRBD2. The germline CDR1 and CDR2 sequences are DFQATT and SNEGSKA (reference sequence). V was clipped by 5 bases and J by 0 bases; unmatched bases: 8. The CDR3 totals 15 residues. The CDR3: CSADLAEVSTDTQYF. CDR3 DNA: TGCAGTGCTGACCTAGCGGAAGTAAGCACAGATACGCAGTATTTT.

There are many counts of this clonotype. The chain is built from TRBV7-3 and TRBJ2-3, with D perhaps matching TRBD1 or TRBD2 (5 bases each). The CDR3 spans 15 residues. The V gene lost 1 base and the J gene lost 3 bases, with 11 bases spanning the gap. Germline CDR1 reads SGHTA; CDR2 reads FQGTGA. CDR3 sequence: CASSLMGEPTDTQYF. The CDR3 nucleotides are TGTGCCAGCAGCTTAATGGGGGAGCCAACAGATACGCAGTATTTT.

A few counts support this clonotype. The gene calls are TRBV5-4 and TRBJ1-6; D is possibly TRBD1 (5 bases). Per the germline V gene, CDR1 is SGHNT and CDR2 is YYREEE (reference sequence). This CDR3 has 14 residues. Trimming cost V 4 bases and J 4 bases, with 9 bases left between them. CDR3 protein: CASSPRGYNSPLHF. The CDR3 nucleotides read TGTGCCAGCAGCCCCCGGGGGTATAATTCACCCCTCCACTTT. Full variable domain (outside the CDR3, taken from reference TRBV5-4 and TRBJ1-6): ETGVTQSPTHLIKTRGQQVTLRCSSQSGHNTVSWYQQALGQGPQFIFQYYREEENGRGNFPPRFSGLQFPNYSSELNVNALELDDSALYLCASSPRGYNSPLHFGNGTRLTVT.

The rearrangement uses TRBV18 and TRBJ1-1, with 8 bases that match TRBD1. Trimming removed 3 bases from V and 6 bases from J; junction bases left unmatched: 12. The germline gives CDR1 KGHSH, CDR2 LQKENI. The CDR3 is 16 residues long. The CDR3 bases are TGTGCCAGCTCACCGCAGTCCGGGACAGGTGACGCTGAAGCTTTCTTT. Translating gives CASSPQSGTGDAEAFF.

The chain is built from TRBV12-3 or TRBV12-4 and TRBJ1-6, with TRBD1 matching 9 bases. The CDR3 has 16 residues. With V trimmed by 7 bases and J by 7 bases, 11 bases remained unmatched. The CDR3 spells CASTTSGTGWNSPLHF. The CDR3, as DNA: TGTGCCAGCACCACTTCCGGGACAGGGTGGAATTCACCCCTCCACTTT.

The chain carries TRBV6-5 and TRBJ1-2; possible D gene TRBD1, 5 bases. V was trimmed by 0 bases and J by 4 bases, leaving 27 bases between them. CDR3 length: 20 residues. Germline assignment: CDR1 MNHEY and CDR2 SVGAGI. CDR3 sequence reads: CASSYSSMGRSGPAGYGYTF. The CDR3 DNA follows: TGTGCCAGCAGTTACTCGAGCATGGGGCGGTCGGGGCCCGCGGGCTATGGCTACACCTTC.

The genes are TRBV25-1 and TRBJ2-7; unclear D gene. Germline V CDR1 and CDR2: MGHDK, SYGVNS. The length of the CDR3 is 11 residues. V gave up 4 bases and J gave up 4 bases, with 5 bases separating them. The CDR3 spells CASSVFYEQYF. Here the CDR3 DNA reads TGTGCCAGCAGTGTTTTTTACGAGCAGTACTTC.

This clonotype was detected a few times. The V and J genes are TRBV6-6 and TRBJ1-1; no clear D. CDR1 and CDR2 from the germline V gene are MNHNY and SVGAGI (reference sequence). Trimming pared 2 bases from V and 3 bases from J, leaving 13 bases between. The CDR3 sequence is 15 residues long. The DNA of the CDR3 is TGTGCCAGCAGTTACCTAAAGGTCTTTGACACTGAAGCTTTCTTT. It encodes CASSYLKVFDTEAFF.

This clonotype was seen repeatedly, ten times or more. This chain uses TRBV3-1 with TRBJ2-3, with 7 bases matching TRBD1. This CDR3 comprises 14 residues. Germline V gene lookup returns CDR1 LGHDT and CDR2 YNNKEL (reference sequence). After removal of 4 bases from V and 4 bases from J, the junction contained 5 bases not matched to a gene. The CDR3 DNA is TGTGCCAGCAGCCGTGGACAGGACGCAGATACGCAGTATTTT. This gives the protein CASSRGQDADTQYF.

The chain is built from TRBV5-1 and TRBJ1-6; TRBD1 is a possible D gene (5 bases). Germline assignment: CDR1 SGHRS and CDR2 YFSETQ. The CDR3 has 14 residues. Trimming removed 3 bases at V and 8 bases at J, with 12 bases between. In DNA, the CDR3 is TGCGCCAGCAGCTCCGGGACGGAATATTCACCCCTCCACTTT. Translated: CASSSGTEYSPLHF. The whole variable domain, filled in from reference TRBV5-1 and TRBJ1-6, reads KAGVTQTPRYLIKTRGQQVTLSCSPISGHRSVSWYQQTPGQGLQFLFEYFSETQRNKGNFPGRFSGRQFSNSRSEMNVSTLELGDSALYLCASSSGTEYSPLHFGNGTRLTVT.